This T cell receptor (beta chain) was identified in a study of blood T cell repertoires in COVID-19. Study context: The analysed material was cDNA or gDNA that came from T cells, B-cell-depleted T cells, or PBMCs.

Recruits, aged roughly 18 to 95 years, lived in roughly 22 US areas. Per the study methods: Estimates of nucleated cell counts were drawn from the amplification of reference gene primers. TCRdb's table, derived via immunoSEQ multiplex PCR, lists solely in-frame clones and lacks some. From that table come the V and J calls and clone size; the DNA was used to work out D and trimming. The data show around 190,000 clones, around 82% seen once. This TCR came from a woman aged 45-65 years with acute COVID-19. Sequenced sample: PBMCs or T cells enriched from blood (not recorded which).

The CDR3 loop reads CASSLFSGQGFNEQFF. CDR3 DNA: TGTGCCAGCAGCTTATTCTCGGGCCAGGGCTTCAATGAGCAGTTCTTC. The V gene is TRBV11-3, the J gene TRBJ2-1; a weak D match, TRBD1 (5 bases). Trimming left V 2 bases short and J 6 bases short, with 17 bases between. The germline V gene has CDR1 SGHNT and CDR2 YENEEA. CDR3 length equals 16 residues.